This TCR beta chain was profiled in a study of blood T cell repertoires in COVID-19. Study in general: Acute and convalescent COVID-19 specimens originated in the United States, Italy and Spain.

CDR1 SGDLS and CDR2 YYNGEE come from the germline V gene. This CDR3 is 14 amino acids long. Trimming pared 4 bases from V and 4 bases from J, leaving 14 bases between. The sample holds one count of this clone. Libraries were prepared by immunoSEQ multiplex PCR; TCRdb keeps only in-frame clonotypes and omits some of them. Among about 240,000 clones, about 90% were seen once, and the ten largest hold 6% to 9%. The chain has TRBV9 and TRBJ1-1; maybe TRBD1 (5 bases). This sequence was found in a man aged 55-75 years who had recovered from COVID-19. The specimen was peripheral blood. The chain's CDR3 is CASSPRRGSTEAFF. Written as DNA, the CDR3 is TGTGCCAGCAGCCCCCGCCGGGGGTCCACTGAAGCTTTCTTT.